This TCR beta chain was observed in a study of Graves' ophthalmopathy and Graves' hyperthyroidism. General study points: The authors also found most expanded thyroid clonotypes above 0.001 frequency in blood.

The study amplified TCR beta CDR3 regions using RNA transcripts. HTBI-primed first-round RT-PCR preceded second-round multiplex PCR. A single record per CDR3 protein comes from TCRdb applying MiXCR to the multiplex PCR reads. The table has 500,000 to 800,000 distinct CDR3 sequences, about 38% seen once. CDR1 and CDR2 from the germline V gene are GTSNPN and SVGIG (reference sequence). This CDR3 is 14 amino acids long. Trimming cost V 4 bases and J 7 bases; bases outside gene matches: 5. Comment on this clonotype: Its antigen remains unknown.

The V call is TRBV30, the J call TRBJ1-6, with 9 bases aligning to TRBD1. This sequence originates from an adult man with Graves' ophthalmopathy. The sample comprised peripheral blood. CDR3: CAWNTGGVNSPLHF. In DNA, the CDR3 is TGTGCCTGGAACACAGGGGGCGTAAATTCACCCCTCCACTTT.